Included here is one T cell receptor (beta chain) sequence, with context. What it binds is not known. Germline lookup yields CDR1 WSHSY and CDR2 SAAADI. This CDR3 contains 11 residues. Researchers ran immunoSEQ v3.0 at survey level. The method was immunoSEQ multiplex PCR; TCRdb's version includes in-frame clones alone and lacks a portion of them. Here the sample spans approximately 16,000 clones, around 80% being singletons. This entry belongs to a study of long-term antiretroviral therapy in people with HIV. General study results and limits: Samples were collected from about 2004 to 2018 under possibly less effective ART regimens. Increased diversity was seen after ART, yet it remained lower than in transplant donor controls.

The receptor was derived from a man between 35 and 55 years old with HIV. The source was unsorted PBMCs, collected 2.1 years after starting antiretroviral therapy. The chain links TRBV10-2 to TRBJ2-7, with D unclear. The CDR3 DNA is TGCGCAAGTAGGGCAGCCTACGAGCAGTACTTC. Amino acids: CASRAAYEQYF.